The present entry profiles one T cell receptor beta chain with its context. Its antigen remains unknown. This sample is part of a study of T cell repertoires in cytomegalovirus infection. Study details: Indicated by public TCR beta signatures were CMV infection and matching HLA type.

The V gene's germline CDR1 is MDHEN and CDR2 SYDVKM. The CDR3 loop spans 16 amino acids. V was clipped by 0 bases and J by 5 bases, with 14 bases between them. TCRdb reprocessed the reads with MiXCR, giving one entry per CDR3 protein. The sample shows 7,600 or so distinct CDR3 sequences, about half of them seen only once. Findings and limits, study-wide: HLA-C-restricted CMV-specific TCR beta clonotypes prevailed in the ex vivo response.

J is TRBJ2-4 and V is TRBV28; TRBD2 might be the D (6 bases). The material sequenced was PBMCs, sequenced either directly or after in vitro stimulation (not recorded which). The source of this sequence is a human donor in good health (CMV status not recorded). Some clones in this sample may be carry-over from other donors' samples. This CDR3 is CASSLWTRRVENIQYF. CDR3 DNA: TGTGCCAGCAGTTTATGGACGAGGAGGGTTGAAAACATTCAGTACTTC. The full variable domain, rest sourced from reference TRBV28 and TRBJ2-4, is DVKVTQSSRYLVKRTGEKVFLECVQDMDHENMFWYRQDPGLGLRLIYFSYDVKMKEKGDIPEGYSVSREKKERFSLILESASTNQTSMYLCASSLWTRRVENIQYFGAGTRLSVL.